This T cell receptor (beta chain) was captured by sequencing in a study of siplizumab effects on memory and regulatory T cells. Method: immunoSEQ multiplex PCR; TCRdb's copy keeps in-frame clones and lacks some. Of approximately 94,000 clones in the sample, over 90% are singletons; the top ten hold 1% to 1.5%. Trimming removed 4 bases from V and 0 bases from J, with 14 bases in between. The germline V gene encodes CDR1 SGHRS and CDR2 YFSETQ. The CDR3 totals 16 residues. The rearrangement links TRBV5-1 to TRBJ2-1, with D uncertain. The TCR comes from a human donor in good health. The sample taken for sequencing was non-Treg CD4+ T cells sorted from blood. CDR3 nucleotides: TGCGCCAGCAGCAAGGACCCTAGTAGCTCCTACAATGAGCAGTTCTTC. Protein: CASSKDPSSSYNEQFF.